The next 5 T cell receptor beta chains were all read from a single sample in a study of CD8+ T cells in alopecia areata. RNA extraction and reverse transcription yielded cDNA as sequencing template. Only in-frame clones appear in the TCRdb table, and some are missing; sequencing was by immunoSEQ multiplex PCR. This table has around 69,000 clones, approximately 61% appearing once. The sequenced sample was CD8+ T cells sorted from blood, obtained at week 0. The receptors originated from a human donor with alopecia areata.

DNA for the CDR3: TGCAGCGTTGAAGAAGACAGGGTTCGGGGCGAGACCCAGTACTTC. Translating it yields CSVEEDRVRGETQYF. The chain employs TRBV29-1 and TRBJ2-5, with TRBD1 matching 7 bases. This CDR3 has 15 amino acids. V shed 0 bases, J shed 5 bases, and the junction held 9 bases outside the gene matches. Germline loops: CDR1 SQVTM, CDR2 ANQGSEA.

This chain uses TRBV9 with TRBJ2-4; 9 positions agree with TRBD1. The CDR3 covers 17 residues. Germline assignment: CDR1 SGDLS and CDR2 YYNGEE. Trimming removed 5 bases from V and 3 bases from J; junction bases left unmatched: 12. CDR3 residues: CASRSLGTGKIKNIQYF. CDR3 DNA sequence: TGTGCCAGCAGGTCCCTCGGGACAGGGAAAATCAAAAACATTCAGTACTTC. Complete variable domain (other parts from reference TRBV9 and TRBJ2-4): DSGVTQTPKHLITATGQRVTLRCSPRSGDLSVYWYQQSLDQGLQFLIQYYNGEERAKGNILERFSAQQFPDLHSELNLSSLELGDSALYFCASRSLGTGKIKNIQYFGAGTRLSVL.

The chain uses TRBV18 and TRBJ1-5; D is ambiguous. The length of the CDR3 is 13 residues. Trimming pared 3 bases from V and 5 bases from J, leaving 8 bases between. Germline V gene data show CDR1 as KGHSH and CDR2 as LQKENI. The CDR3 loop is CASSPGGDQPQHF. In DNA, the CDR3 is TGTGCCAGCTCACCGGGTGGGGATCAGCCCCAGCATTTT.

The CDR3: CASSQDRGGHTYEQYF. The CDR3 coding sequence is TGCGCCAGCAGCCAAGATCGTGGAGGGCATACCTACGAGCAGTACTTC. V is TRBV4-3 and J is TRBJ2-7; perhaps TRBD2 as D (6 bases). Trimming cost V 0 bases and J 2 bases, with 14 bases left between them. CDR3 length: 16 amino acids. Looked up from germline, CDR1 is LGHNA and CDR2 is YSLEER.

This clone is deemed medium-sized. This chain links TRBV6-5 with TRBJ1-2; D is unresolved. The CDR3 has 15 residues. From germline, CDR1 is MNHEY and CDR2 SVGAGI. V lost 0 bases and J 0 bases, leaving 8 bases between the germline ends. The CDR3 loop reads CASSYSTSPNYGYTF. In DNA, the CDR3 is TGTGCCAGCAGTTACTCGACGAGTCCTAACTATGGCTACACCTTC.